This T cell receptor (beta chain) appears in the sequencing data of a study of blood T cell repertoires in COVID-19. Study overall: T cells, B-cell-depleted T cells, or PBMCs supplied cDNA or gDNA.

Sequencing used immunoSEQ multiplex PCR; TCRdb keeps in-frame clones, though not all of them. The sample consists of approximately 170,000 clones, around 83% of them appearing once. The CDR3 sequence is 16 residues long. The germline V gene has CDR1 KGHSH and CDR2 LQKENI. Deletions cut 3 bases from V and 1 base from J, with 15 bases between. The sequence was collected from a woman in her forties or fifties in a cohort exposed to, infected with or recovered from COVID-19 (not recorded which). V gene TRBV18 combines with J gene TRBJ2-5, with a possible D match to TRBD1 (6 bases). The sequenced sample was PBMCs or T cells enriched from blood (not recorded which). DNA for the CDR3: TGTGCCAGCTCACCCACCAGGGGCACTTCCCAAGAGACCCAGTACTTC. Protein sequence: CASSPTRGTSQETQYF.